Included here is one TCR beta chain sequence, with context. Its specific antigen is unknown. Base qualities are not recorded, but no much larger clone differs from it by a single base. V trim: 1 base; J trim: 10 bases; unmatched bases: 7. From its cysteine to its phenylalanine, the CDR3 spans 14 amino acids. CDR3 DNA is the only sequence kept; it has 42 bases, read in frame from the first base. CDR1 and CDR2 (SGHRS, YFSETQ) derive from the germline V gene. The data are from a study of blood T cell repertoires in COVID-19 (dated by TCRdb to about 2020). Notes on the research overall: Samples from collaborators originated in the United States, Italy and Spain and spanned both the acute and convalescent phases of COVID-19. The prospective study material was composed of cDNA or gDNA derived from T cells, B-cell-depleted T cells, or PBMCs. Deeply sampled blood TCRbeta repertoires from subjects exposed to, actively infected with, or recovered from COVID-19 were included in the dataset. A freely available public database, intended as a resource for researchers studying the immune response to SARS-CoV-2, is where the repertoires were released. Samples were obtained from the ongoing ImmuneRACE study (first 160 participants) and from about 1,300 subjects provided by 6 global collaborators. A de-identified subject ID, COVID-19 status, age in years and sex were almost always included in the sample metadata. Where available, HLA class I and class II types were obtained from metadata supplied by the sample provider rather than from assay-based typing. Paper-wide results and their limitations: The quantity of clinical and demographic metadata differed by source and by participant and was supplied without curation.

Collaborating institutions collected whole blood in K2EDTA tubes following their own protocols. For TCRbeta analysis, collaborators shipped samples as frozen whole blood, isolated PBMCs, or DNA extracted from either of those sample types. The immunoSEQ Assay, a bias-controlled multiplex PCR, was used to amplify TCRbeta CDR3 regions from genomic DNA. Under the source paper's analysis protocol: Nucleated cell counts per sample were estimated from amplification of reference gene primers within the assay. To quantify the absolute abundance of each unique TCRbeta CDR3 rearrangement, sequence reads were collapsed and filtered. Productive Simpson clonality was computed per sample as the square root of Simpson's diversity index over productive rearrangements. TCRdb retrieved this table from immuneACCESS and kept in-frame rearrangements only. Not all clones are present; in checked studies, unresolved V genes account for under half, and no reason is known for the remainder. V and J calls and clone size are given by that table; D and trimming were obtained from the DNA. This sample lists approximately 53,000 clones; roughly 90% were detected once. The ten largest account for 8.5% to 10% of the sample.

The TCR was taken from a woman older than 75 with acute or convalescent COVID-19. The chain is assembled from TRBV5-1 and TRBJ2-1; 8 junctional bases match TRBD2. The source material was peripheral blood. The CDR3 protein is CASSLTGGPVEQFF. The DNA sequence reads TGCGCCAGCAGCTTGACGGGAGGGCCGGTAGAGCAGTTCTTC.